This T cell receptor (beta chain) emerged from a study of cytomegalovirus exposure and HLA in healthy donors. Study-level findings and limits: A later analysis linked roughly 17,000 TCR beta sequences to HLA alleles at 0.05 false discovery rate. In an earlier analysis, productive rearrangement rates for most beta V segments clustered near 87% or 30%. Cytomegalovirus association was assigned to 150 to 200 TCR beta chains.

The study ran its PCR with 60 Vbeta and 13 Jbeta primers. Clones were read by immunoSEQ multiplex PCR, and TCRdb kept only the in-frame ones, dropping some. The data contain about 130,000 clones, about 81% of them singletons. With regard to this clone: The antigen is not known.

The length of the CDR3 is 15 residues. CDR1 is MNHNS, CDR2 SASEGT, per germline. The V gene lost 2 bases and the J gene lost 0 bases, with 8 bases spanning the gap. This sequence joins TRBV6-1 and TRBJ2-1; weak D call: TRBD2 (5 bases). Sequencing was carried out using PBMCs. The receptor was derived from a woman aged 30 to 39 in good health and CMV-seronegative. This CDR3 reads CASSEPAASYNEQFF. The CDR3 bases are TGTGCCAGCAGTGAACCAGCGGCCTCCTACAATGAGCAGTTCTTC.